This T cell receptor (beta chain) was sequenced in a study of T-cell memory formation after mild COVID-19. This CDR3 region has 14 residues. J was trimmed by 2 bases and V by 6 bases; bases with no gene match: 6. The germline CDR1 and CDR2 sequences are MNHEY and SVGAGI. TCRdb independently ran MiXCR on the 5' RACE reads; one entry per CDR3 protein. The table records some 310,000 distinct CDR3 sequences, more than 20% of them present only once. This clonotype turned up a few times. The sequence came from a man younger than 30 who had mild COVID-19 (a few samples of this study predate the infection). Cell type and time point are not known. The V call is TRBV6-5, the J call TRBJ2-7, with TRBD2 matching 8 bases. The sample comprised PBMCs or a T cell subset sorted from them (not recorded which). The CDR3 here is CASRNLGGAYEQYV. The CDR3 DNA is TGTGCCAGCAGGAACCTCGGGGGGGCCTACGAGCAGTACGTC.